What follows describes a single T cell receptor beta chain. No antigen is known for it. These data are taken from a study of blood T cells in healthy people across ages. General study points: CMV infection status of these donors was not known. Getting older went along with TCR beta diversity per million T cells dropping roughly linearly. Fewer expanded clones and more diversity marked long-lived versus aged donors.

CDR1 is LNHNV and CDR2 is YYDKDF in the germline V gene (reference sequence). V lost 3 bases and J 13 bases, leaving 13 bases between the germline ends. The CDR3 length is 12 residues. The second PCR ran roughly 6 to 11 cycles with a sample-barcoded 5' primer and J-beta primers. Every sample produced at least 2.5 million CDR3-containing paired-end reads. TCRdb passed the 5' RACE reads through MiXCR, listing each CDR3 protein once. The top ten clones hold 23% of a sample with approximately 1,700,000 distinct CDR3 sequences, roughly two fifths of them seen once. The receptor was derived from a human donor in good health. The chain recombines TRBV15 with TRBJ2-1, with D possibly being TRBD1 (6 bases). Material: blood. DNA of the CDR3: TGTGCCACCAGCAGTACCGGACAGATCCAGTTCTTC. Translating gives CATSSTGQIQFF.